Sequencing of this TCR beta chain was carried out in a study of radiation and T cells in renal cell carcinoma. Overall study: Nephrectomy followed 15 Gy stereotactic body radiation by 4 weeks.

As to this clone: No antigen is known for it.

The method was immunoSEQ multiplex PCR; TCRdb's version includes in-frame clones alone and lacks a portion of them. This repertoire shows about 130,000 clones, around 89% found once; its top ten account for 5.8%. Time point defined: blood 2 weeks post-SBRT. This sample's treatment: 15 Gy SBRT to primary tumor, nephrectomy 4 weeks later. The patient's renal cell carcinoma had clear cell pathology. Findings and caveats of the study: Top tumor clonotypes rose in blood 2 weeks post-radiation, then contracted.

J lost 2 bases, V lost 3 bases, and 5 bases had no gene match. Germline loops: CDR1 SGHRS, CDR2 YFSETQ. This CDR3 region has 14 residues. The sequencing here drew on blood, taken from a patient whose treatment included radiotherapy and nephrectomy. The receptor was derived from a woman aged 65 to 85 with renal cell carcinoma. The chain recombines TRBV5-1 with TRBJ2-7; 7 bases map to TRBD1. The chain's CDR3 is CASSSGQIPYEQYF. The CDR3 DNA reads as TGCGCCAGCAGCTCGGGACAGATTCCCTACGAGCAGTACTTC.